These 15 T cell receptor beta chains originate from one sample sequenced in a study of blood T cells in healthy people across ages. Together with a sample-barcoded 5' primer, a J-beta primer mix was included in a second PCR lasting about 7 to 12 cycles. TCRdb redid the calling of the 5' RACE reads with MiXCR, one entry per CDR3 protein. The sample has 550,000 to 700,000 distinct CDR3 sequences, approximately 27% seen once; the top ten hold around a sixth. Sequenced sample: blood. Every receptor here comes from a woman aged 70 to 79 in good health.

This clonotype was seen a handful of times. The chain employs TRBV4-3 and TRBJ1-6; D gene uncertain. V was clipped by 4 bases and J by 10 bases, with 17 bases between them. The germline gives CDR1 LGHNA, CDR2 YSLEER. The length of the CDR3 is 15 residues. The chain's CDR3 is CASSRKQEGGSPLHF. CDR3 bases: TGCGCCAGCAGCCGGAAGCAGGAGGGAGGGTCACCCCTCCACTTT.

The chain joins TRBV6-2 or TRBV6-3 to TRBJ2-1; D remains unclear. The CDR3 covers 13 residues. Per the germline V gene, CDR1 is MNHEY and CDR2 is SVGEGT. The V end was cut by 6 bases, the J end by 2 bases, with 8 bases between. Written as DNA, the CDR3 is TGTGCCAGCAGGCCCCTAACCTACAATGAGCAGTTCTTC. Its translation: CASRPLTYNEQFF.

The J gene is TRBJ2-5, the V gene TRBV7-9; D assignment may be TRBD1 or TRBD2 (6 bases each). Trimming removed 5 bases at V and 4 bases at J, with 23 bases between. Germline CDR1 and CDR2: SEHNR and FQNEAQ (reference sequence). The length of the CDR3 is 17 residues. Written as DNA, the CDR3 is TGTGCCAGCAGCGCTCCGGGGGCTACCTCCGGAGGAGAGACCCAGTACTTC. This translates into CASSAPGATSGGETQYF.

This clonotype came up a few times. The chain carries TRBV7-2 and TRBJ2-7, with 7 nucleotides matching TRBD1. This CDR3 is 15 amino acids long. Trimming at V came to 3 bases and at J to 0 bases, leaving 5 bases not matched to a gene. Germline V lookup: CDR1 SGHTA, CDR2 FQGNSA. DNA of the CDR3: TGTGCCAGCAGCTTGCCGACAGGGTTCTCCTACGAGCAGTACTTC. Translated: CASSLPTGFSYEQYF.

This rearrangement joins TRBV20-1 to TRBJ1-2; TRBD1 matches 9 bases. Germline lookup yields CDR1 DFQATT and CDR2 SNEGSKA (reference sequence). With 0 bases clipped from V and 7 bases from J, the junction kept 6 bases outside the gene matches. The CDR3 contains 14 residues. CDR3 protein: CSARDPDRGGGYTF. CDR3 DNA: TGCAGTGCTAGAGATCCGGACAGGGGCGGTGGCTACACCTTC.

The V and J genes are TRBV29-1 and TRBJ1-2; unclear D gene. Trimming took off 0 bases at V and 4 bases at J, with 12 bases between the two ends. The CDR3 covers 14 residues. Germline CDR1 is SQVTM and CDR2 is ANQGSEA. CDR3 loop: CSVEDQGKGYGYTF. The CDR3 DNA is TGCAGCGTTGAAGATCAAGGGAAAGGCTATGGCTACACCTTC.

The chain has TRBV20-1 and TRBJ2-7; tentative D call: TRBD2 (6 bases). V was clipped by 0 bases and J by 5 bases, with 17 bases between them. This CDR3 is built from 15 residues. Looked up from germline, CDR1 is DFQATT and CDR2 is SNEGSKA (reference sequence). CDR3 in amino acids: CSARDPRGPHDEQYF. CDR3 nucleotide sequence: TGCAGTGCTAGAGACCCGCGGGGACCCCACGACGAGCAGTACTTC.

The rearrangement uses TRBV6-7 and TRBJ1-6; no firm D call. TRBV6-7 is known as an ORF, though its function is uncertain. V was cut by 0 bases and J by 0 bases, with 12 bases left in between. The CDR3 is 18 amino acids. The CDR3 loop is CASSYSIIPSSYNSPLHF. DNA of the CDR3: TGTGCCAGCAGTTACTCGATAATTCCGAGCTCCTATAATTCACCCCTCCACTTT.

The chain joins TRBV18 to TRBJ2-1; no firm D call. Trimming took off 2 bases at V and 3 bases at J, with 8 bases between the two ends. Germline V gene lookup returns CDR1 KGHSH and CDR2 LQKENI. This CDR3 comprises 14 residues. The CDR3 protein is CASSPDSNYNEQFF. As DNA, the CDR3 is TGTGCCAGCTCACCAGACTCGAACTACAATGAGCAGTTCTTC.

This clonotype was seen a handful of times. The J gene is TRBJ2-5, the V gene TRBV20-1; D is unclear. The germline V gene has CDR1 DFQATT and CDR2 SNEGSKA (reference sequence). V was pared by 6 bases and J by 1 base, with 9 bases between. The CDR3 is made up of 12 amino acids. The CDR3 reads CSAVIFQETQYF. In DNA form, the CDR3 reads TGCAGTGCGGTTATCTTCCAAGAGACCCAGTACTTC.

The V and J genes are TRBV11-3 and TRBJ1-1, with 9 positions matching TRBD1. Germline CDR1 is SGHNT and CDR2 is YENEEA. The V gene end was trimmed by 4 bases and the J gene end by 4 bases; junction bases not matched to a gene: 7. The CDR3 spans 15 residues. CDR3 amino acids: CASSSTGGGGTEAFF. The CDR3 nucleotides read TGTGCCAGCAGCTCAACAGGGGGCGGAGGCACTGAAGCTTTCTTT. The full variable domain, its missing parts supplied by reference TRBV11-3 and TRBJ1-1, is EAGVVQSPRYKIIEKKQPVAFWCNPISGHNTLYWYLQNLGQGPELLIRYENEEAVDDSQLPKDRFSAERLKGVDSTLKIQPAELGDSAVYLCASSSTGGGGTEAFFGQGTRLTVV.

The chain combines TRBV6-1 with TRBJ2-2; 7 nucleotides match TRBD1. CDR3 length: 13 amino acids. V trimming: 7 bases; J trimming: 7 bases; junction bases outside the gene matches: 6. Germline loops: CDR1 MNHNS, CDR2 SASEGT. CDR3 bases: TGTGCCAGCACCAGGGGGAATGTCGGGGAGCTGTTTTTT. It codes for CASTRGNVGELFF.

CDR3 amino acids: CASGLEGTEQYF. The CDR3 DNA sequence: TGTGCTAGTGGTTTGGAGGGAACCGAGCAGTACTTC. The chain carries TRBV12-5 and TRBJ2-7; D remains unclear. The CDR3 has 12 residues. Between the trimmed V and J ends, which lost 1 base and 6 bases, there was a span of 7 bases. Germline CDR1 reads LGHNT; CDR2 reads FRNRAP.

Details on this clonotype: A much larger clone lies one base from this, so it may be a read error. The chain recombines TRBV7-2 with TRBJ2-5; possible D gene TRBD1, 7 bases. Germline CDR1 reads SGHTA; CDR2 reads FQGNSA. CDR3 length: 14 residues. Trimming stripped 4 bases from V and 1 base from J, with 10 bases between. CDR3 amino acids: CASSCQGGQETQYF. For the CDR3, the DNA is TGTGCCAGCAGCTGTCAGGGGGGCCAAGAGACCCAGTACTTC.

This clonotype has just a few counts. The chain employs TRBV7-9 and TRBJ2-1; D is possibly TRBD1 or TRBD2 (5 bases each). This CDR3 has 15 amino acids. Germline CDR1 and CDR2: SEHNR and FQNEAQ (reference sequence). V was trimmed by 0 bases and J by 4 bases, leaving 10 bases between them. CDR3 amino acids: CASSLARGTYNEQFF. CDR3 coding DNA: TGTGCCAGCAGCTTAGCACGGGGCACGTACAATGAGCAGTTCTTC.